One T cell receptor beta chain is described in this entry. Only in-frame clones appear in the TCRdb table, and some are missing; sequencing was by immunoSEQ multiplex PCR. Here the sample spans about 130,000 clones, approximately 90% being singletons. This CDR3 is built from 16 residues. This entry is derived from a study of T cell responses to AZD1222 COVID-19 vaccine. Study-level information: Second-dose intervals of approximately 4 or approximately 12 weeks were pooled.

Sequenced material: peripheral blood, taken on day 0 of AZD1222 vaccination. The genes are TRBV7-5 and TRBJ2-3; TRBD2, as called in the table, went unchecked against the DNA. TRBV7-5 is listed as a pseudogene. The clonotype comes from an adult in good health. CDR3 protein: CARSPASGGAGDTQYF. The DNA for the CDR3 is TGTGCCAGAAGCCCGGCTAGCGGGGGGGCGGGAGATACGCAGTATTTT.